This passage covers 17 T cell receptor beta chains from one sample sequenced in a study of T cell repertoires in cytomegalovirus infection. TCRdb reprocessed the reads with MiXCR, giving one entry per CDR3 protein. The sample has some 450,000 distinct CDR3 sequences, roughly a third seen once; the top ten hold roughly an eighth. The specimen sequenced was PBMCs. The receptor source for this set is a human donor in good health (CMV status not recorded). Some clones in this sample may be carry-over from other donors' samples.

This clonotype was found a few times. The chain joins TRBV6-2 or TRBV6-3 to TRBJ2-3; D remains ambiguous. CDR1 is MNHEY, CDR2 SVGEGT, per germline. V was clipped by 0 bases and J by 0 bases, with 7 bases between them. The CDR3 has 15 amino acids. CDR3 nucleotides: TGTGCCAGCAGTTACTCGGAACTAAGCACAGATACGCAGTATTTT. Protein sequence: CASSYSELSTDTQYF.

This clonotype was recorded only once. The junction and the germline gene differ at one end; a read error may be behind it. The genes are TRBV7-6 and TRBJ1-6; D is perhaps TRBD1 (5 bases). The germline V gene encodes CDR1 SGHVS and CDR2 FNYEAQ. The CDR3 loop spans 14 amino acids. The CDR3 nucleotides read TGTGCCAGCAGCTTAGGAGGGGTAAAATCACCCCTCCAATTT. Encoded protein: CASSLGGVKSPLQF.

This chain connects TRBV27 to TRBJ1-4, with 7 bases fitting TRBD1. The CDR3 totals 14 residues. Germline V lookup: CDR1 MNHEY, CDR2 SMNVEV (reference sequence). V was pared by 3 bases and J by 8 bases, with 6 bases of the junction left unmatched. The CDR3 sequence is CASSFARGGEKLFF. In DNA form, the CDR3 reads TGTGCCAGCAGTTTTGCCAGGGGGGGCGAAAAACTGTTTTTT.

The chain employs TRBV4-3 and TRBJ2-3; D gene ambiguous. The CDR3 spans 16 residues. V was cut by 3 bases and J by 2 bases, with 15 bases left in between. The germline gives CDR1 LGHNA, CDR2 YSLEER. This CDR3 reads CASSQHPDLDTDTQYF. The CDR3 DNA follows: TGCGCCAGCAGCCAGCACCCGGACCTTGACACAGATACGCAGTATTTT.

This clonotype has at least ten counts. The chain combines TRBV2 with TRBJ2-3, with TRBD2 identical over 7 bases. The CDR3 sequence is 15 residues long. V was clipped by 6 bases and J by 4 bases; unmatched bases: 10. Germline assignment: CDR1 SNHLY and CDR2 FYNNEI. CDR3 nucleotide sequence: TGTGCCAGCAGGTCGGCGGGGGTCATCCCAGATACGCAGTATTTT. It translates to CASRSAGVIPDTQYF.

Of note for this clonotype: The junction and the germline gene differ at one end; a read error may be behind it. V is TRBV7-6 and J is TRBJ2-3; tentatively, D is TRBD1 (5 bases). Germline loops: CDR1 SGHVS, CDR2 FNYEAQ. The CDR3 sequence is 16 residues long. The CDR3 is CASSLDQGFSPDTKYF. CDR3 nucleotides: TGTGCCAGCAGCTTAGACCAGGGTTTCTCCCCAGATACGAAGTATTTT. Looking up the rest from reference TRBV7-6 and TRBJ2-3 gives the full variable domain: GAGVSQSPRYKVTKRGQDVALRCDPISGHVSLYWYRQALGQGPEFLTYFNYEAQQDKSGLPNDRFSAERPEGSISTLTIQRTEQRDSAMYRCASSLDQGFSPDTKYFGPGTRLTVL.

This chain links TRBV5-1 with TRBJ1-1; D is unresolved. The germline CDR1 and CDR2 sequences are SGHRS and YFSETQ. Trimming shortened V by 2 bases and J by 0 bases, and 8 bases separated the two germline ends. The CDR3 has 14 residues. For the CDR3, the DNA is TGCGCCAGCAGCTTCGGAAACGTGAACACTGAAGCTTTCTTT. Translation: CASSFGNVNTEAFF.

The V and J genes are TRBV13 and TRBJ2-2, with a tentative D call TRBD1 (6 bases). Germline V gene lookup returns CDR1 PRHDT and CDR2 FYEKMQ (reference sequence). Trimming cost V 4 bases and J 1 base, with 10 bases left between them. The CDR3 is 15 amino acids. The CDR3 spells CASSSGHLNTGELFF. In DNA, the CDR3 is TGTGCCAGCAGCTCGGGACATTTGAACACCGGGGAGCTGTTTTTT.

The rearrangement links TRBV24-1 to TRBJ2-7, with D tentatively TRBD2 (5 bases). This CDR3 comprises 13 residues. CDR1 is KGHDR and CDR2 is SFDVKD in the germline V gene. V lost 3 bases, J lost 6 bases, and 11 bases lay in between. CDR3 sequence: CATSDPGFGEQYF. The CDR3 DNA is TGTGCCACCAGTGATCCGGGGTTCGGCGAGCAGTACTTC.

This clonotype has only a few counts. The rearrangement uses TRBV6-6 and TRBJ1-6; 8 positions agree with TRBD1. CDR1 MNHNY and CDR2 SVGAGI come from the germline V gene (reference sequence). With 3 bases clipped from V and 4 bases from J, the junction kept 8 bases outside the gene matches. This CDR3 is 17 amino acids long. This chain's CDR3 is CASSYSGQGNYNSPLHF. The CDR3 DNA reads TGTGCCAGCAGTTATTCCGGACAGGGAAATTATAATTCACCCCTCCACTTT.

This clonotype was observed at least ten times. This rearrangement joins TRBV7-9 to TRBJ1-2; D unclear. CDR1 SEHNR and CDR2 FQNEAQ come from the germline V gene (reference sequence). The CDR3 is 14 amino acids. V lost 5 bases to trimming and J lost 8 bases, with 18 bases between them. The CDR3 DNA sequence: TGTGCCAGCAGCCCCATCGGTGTTAGCGGAGGCTACACCTTC. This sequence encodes CASSPIGVSGGYTF.

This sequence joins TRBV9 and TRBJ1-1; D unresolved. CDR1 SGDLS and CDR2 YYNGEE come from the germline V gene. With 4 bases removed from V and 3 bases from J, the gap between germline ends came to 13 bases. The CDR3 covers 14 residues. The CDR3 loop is CASSPGQLDTEAFF. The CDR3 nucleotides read TGTGCCAGCAGCCCGGGCCAACTGGACACTGAAGCTTTCTTT.

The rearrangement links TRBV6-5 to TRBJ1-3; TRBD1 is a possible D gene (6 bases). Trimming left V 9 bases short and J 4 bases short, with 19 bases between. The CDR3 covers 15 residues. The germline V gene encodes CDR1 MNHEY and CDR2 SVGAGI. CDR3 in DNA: TGTGCCAGTGGAGTTGGGCAGGGGACAGGAAACACCATATATTTT. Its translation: CASGVGQGTGNTIYF.

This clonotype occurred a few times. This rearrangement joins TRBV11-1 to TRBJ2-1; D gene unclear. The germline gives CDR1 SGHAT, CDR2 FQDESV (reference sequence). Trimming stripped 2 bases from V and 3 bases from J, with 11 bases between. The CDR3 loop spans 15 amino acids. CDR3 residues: CASSLSTANYNEQFF. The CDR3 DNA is TGTGCCAGCAGCTTAAGCACCGCGAACTACAATGAGCAGTTCTTC.

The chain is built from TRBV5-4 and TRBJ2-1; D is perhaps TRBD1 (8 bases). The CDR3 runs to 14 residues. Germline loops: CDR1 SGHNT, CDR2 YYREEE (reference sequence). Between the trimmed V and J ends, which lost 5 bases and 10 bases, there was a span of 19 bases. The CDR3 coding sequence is TGTGCCAGCAGACCTCGGACAGGGACTAACGAGCAGTTCTTC. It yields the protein CASRPRTGTNEQFF.

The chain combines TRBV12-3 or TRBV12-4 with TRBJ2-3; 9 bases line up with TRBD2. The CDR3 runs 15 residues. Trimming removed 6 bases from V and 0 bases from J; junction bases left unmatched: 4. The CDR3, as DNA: TGTGCCAGCAGCAAAGCGGGGGGTAGCACAGATACGCAGTATTTT. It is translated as CASSKAGGSTDTQYF.

CDR3 sequence (DNA): TGTGCCAGTACCTATAACTATGGCTACACCTTC. Residues: CASTYNYGYTF. V is TRBV19 and J is TRBJ1-2; D uncertain. The V end was cut by 7 bases, the J end by 1 base, with 4 bases between. This CDR3 contains 11 residues. Germline loops: CDR1 LNHDA, CDR2 SQIVND (reference sequence).